Detailed here is one TCR beta chain. Ten or more counts support this clonotype. The clone's antigen remains unknown. Base qualities are missing; no much larger clone stands one base away. The library was made by 5' RACE. These reads were obtained on a NextSeq 500. Unique molecular identifiers were attached to individual cDNA molecules in the TCR library protocol so that sequencing error and PCR bias could be corrected. Both TCR alpha and beta chains were sequenced, and tight co-correlation was observed between alpha and beta sequence abundances in each sample. In the original analysis: V gene, J gene and CDR3 annotation of TCR sequences was performed with Decombinator V4. TCRs were defined as expanded if a significant change between any two time points was detected under a Poisson model with p below 0.0001. TCR abundances were normalised to the total number of TCRs sequenced per sample and were expressed as counts per million. TRAV1-2 paired with TRAJ12, TRAJ20 or TRAJ33 defined MAIT TCRs, while TRAV10 paired with TRAJ18 defined iNKT TCRs. VDJdb, accessed on 1 November 2021, was searched for TCRs annotated for CMV, EBV and SARS-CoV-2, and TCRs annotated for more than one antigen were excluded. TCRdb redid the processing of the public reads, applying fastp at Q25 and MiXCR, and retained in-frame beta chains. Every entry covers one CDR3 protein and lists the most common genes and DNA from its rows. None of the V and J calls come from the authors' own analysis; TCRdb made them. A total of some 45,000 distinct CDR3 sequences appear in this sample, 6% to 8.5% of them only once. 8.3% of the sample lies in the top ten.

V gives up 0 bases and J gives up 4 bases, and the segment between their germline ends measures 13 bases. The germline V gene encodes CDR1 DFQATT and CDR2 SNEGSKA (reference sequence). The CDR3, cysteine through phenylalanine, is 14 amino acids long. Of the read, only the CDR3 DNA is kept; its 42 bases are in frame from base 1. The data were obtained in a study of early T cells in non-severe SARS-CoV-2 infection (dated by TCRdb to about 2021). Regarding the research as a whole: Bulk RNA from unsorted whole blood was used for TCR sequencing, so alpha and beta chains could not be paired.

Overall study results and their limits: Matching against VDJdb was skewed toward anti-spike CD8 responses, likely underestimated virus-specific expansions, and missed private and CD4 specificities.

A case-control design nested within a healthcare worker cohort in London, UK, was used, with weekly nasopharyngeal swab PCR tests and blood sampling performed. Healthcare workers were enrolled in the week of the UK lockdown, from 23 to 31 March 2020, and were followed every week for up to roughly 15 weeks. In this chain, TRBV20-1 is recombined with TRBJ2-7; TRBD1 is a weak D gene call, 5 bases matching. The material sequenced was whole blood. The sequence was obtained from an adult who was a healthcare worker with PCR-confirmed SARS-CoV-2 infection or an uninfected control (not recorded which). The nucleotide sequence reads as follows: TGCAGTGCTAGAGATGCAGGGCTTTCGTACGAGCAGTACTTC. The translation is CSARDAGLSYEQYF.